This TCR beta chain was sequenced in a study of Ad26.COV2.S vaccination and SARS-CoV-2 variants. Broader study findings: Breadth, reportedly substantial, characterized the spike-specific CD8+ and CD4+ T cell responses after vaccination. Vaccine and placebo recipients had comparable breadth of non-spike TCRs.

A word on this clone: Its antigen is unknown.

Treatment noted: about 20 received Ad26.COV2.S at low or high dose, single or two shots; several received placebo; per-sample allocation not given. Day 63 following the first vaccine or placebo injection was when the samples were taken. Based in Boston, the donor was an adult of 18-55 years. Participants' vaccine, an Ad26 vector, delivered Wuhan-strain SARS-CoV-2 spike. TCRdb's table, derived via immunoSEQ multiplex PCR, lists solely in-frame clones and lacks some. The data contain 330,000 or so clones, almost 90% of them seen just once; the ten biggest clones take up around 5.5%. Germline V gene lookup returns CDR1 MNHNS and CDR2 SASEGT. The ends were cut back, 2 bases at V and 4 bases at J, with 8 bases in the middle. The CDR3 is 13 residues long.

The clonotype was recovered from a person between 18 and 65 years old who received the Ad26.COV2.S COVID-19 vaccine or a placebo. The rearrangement uses TRBV6-1 and TRBJ1-1; possibly TRBD1 for D (6 bases). The starting material was peripheral blood, obtained in a trial of Ad26.COV2.S vaccine versus placebo. In DNA, the CDR3 is TGTGCCAGCAGTGAAACAGGGTCCACTGAAGCTTTCTTT. It translates to CASSETGSTEAFF.